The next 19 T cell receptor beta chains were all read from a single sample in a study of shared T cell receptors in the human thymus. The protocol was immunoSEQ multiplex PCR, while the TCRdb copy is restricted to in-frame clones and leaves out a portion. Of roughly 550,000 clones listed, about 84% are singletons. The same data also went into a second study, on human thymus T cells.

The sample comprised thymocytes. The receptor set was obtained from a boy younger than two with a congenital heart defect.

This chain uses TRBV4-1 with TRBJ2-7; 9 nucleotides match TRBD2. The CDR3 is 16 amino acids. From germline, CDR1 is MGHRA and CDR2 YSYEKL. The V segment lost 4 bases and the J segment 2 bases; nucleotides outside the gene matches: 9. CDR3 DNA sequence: TGCGCCAGCAGCCCATACCGGACTAGCGAGACCTACGAGCAGTACTTC. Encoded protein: CASSPYRTSETYEQYF.

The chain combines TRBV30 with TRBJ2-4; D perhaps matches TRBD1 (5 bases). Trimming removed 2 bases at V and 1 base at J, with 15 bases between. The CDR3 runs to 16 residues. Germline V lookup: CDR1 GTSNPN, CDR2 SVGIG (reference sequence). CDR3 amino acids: CAWSPRQSAAKNIQYF. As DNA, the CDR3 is TGTGCCTGGAGTCCTAGACAGTCGGCGGCCAAAAACATTCAGTACTTC.

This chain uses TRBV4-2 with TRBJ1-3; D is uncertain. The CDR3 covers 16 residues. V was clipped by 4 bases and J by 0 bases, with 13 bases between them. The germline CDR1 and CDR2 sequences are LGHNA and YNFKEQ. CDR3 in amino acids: CASSPYWAGSGNTIYF. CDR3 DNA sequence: TGTGCCAGCAGCCCCTATTGGGCAGGCTCTGGAAACACCATATATTTT.

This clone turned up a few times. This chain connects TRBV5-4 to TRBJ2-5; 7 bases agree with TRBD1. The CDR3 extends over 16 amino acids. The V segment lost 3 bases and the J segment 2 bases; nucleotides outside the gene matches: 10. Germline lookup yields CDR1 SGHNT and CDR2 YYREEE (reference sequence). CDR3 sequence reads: CASSSQTGLEQETQYF. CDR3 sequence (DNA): TGTGCCAGCAGCTCCCAGACAGGGTTGGAGCAAGAGACCCAGTACTTC. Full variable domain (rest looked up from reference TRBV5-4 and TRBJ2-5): ETGVTQSPTHLIKTRGQQVTLRCSSQSGHNTVSWYQQALGQGPQFIFQYYREEENGRGNFPPRFSGLQFPNYSSELNVNALELDDSALYLCASSSQTGLEQETQYFGPGTRLLVL.

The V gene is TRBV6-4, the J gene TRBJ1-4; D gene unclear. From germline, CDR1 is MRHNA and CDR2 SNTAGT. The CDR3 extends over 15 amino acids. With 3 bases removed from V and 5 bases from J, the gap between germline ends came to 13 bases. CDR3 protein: CASSERGRINEKLFF. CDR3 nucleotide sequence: TGTGCCAGCAGTGAGCGTGGGAGGATAAATGAAAAACTGTTTTTT.

In nucleotides, the CDR3 is TGTGCCCCCAAGGACGGGACAGGGGATGAAAAACTGTTTTTT. Amino acid sequence: CAPKDGTGDEKLFF. The chain combines TRBV27 with TRBJ1-4, with 10 bases identical to TRBD1. V trimming: 11 bases; J trimming: 6 bases; junction bases outside the gene matches: 9. Germline CDR1 MNHEY, CDR2 SMNVEV (reference sequence). The CDR3 runs 14 residues.

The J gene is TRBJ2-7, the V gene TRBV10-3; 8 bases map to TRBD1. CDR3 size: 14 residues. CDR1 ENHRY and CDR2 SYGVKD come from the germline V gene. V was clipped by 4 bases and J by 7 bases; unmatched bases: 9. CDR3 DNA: TGTGCCATCAGTGGTTGGCAGGGGGCGCGAGAGCAGTACTTC. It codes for CAISGWQGAREQYF.

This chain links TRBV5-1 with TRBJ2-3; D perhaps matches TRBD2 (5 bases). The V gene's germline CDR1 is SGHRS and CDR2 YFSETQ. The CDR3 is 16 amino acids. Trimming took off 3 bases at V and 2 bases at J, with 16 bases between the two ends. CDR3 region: CASSWAGLVLTDTQYF. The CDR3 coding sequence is TGCGCCAGCAGCTGGGCCGGACTCGTCCTCACAGATACGCAGTATTTT.

CDR3 region: CASSPRGSGYTF. CDR3 in DNA: TGTGCCAGCTCACCGAGGGGGTCTGGCTACACCTTC. This rearrangement joins TRBV18 to TRBJ1-2, with a possible D match to TRBD1 (6 bases). CDR1 KGHSH and CDR2 LQKENI come from the germline V gene. The CDR3 totals 12 residues. The V and J ends lost 3 bases and 7 bases respectively, with 9 bases between them.

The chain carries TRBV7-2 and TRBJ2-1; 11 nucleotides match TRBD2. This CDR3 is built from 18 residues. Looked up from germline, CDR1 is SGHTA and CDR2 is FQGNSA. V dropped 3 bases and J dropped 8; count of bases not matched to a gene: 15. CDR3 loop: CASSFPISGRGPVDEQFF. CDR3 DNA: TGTGCCAGCAGCTTCCCTATTAGCGGGAGGGGGCCAGTCGATGAGCAGTTCTTC.

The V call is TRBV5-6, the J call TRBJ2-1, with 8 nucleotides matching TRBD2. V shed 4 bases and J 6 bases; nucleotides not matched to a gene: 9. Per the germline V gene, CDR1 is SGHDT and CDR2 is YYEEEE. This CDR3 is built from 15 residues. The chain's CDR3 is CASSRTSSRGNEQFF. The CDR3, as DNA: TGTGCCAGCAGCAGGACTAGCAGCCGAGGCAATGAGCAGTTCTTC.

This chain's CDR3 is CSVRDIEKEEQYF. Written as DNA, the CDR3 is TGCAGCGTCCGGGACATCGAAAAGGAGGAGCAGTACTTC. The V call is TRBV29-1, the J call TRBJ2-7, with D possibly being TRBD1 (6 bases). Per the germline V gene, CDR1 is SQVTM and CDR2 is ANQGSEA. With 6 bases removed from V and 7 bases from J, the gap between germline ends came to 19 bases. The CDR3 totals 13 residues.

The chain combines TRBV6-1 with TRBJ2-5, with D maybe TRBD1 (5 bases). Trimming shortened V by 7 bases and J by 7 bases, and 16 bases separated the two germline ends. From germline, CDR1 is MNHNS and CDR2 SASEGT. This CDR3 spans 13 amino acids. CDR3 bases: TGTGCCAGCAAGGTTGACAGTTTTCCGACCCAGTACTTC. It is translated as CASKVDSFPTQYF.

CDR3 residues: CASSSYSGAETQYF. The DNA for the CDR3 is TGTGCCAGCAGCTCTTATAGCGGGGCGGAGACCCAGTACTTC. The chain combines TRBV7-2 with TRBJ2-5, with 8 bases fitting TRBD2. The CDR3 is 14 amino acids. Germline trimming cut 4 bases from V and 5 bases from J; bases unmatched to any gene: 6. CDR1 and CDR2 (germline): SGHTA, FQGNSA. Full variable domain (outside the CDR3, taken from reference TRBV7-2 and TRBJ2-5): GAGVSQSPSNKVTEKGKDVELRCDPISGHTALYWYRQSLGQGLEFLIYFQGNSAPDKSGLPSDRFSAERTGGSVSTLTIQRTQQEDSAVYLCASSSYSGAETQYFGPGTRLLVL.

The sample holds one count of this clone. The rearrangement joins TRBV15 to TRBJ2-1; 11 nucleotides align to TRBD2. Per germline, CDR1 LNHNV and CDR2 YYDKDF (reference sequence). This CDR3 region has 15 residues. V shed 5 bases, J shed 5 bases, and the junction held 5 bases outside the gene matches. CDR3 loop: CATSPTSGSHNEQFF. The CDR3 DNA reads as TGTGCCACCAGCCCCACTAGCGGGAGCCACAATGAGCAGTTCTTC.

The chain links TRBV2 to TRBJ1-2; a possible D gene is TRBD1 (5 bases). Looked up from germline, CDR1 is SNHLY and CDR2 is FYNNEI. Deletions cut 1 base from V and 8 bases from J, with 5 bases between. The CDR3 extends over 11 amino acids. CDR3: CASSEGGGYTF. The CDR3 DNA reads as TGTGCCAGCAGTGAAGGGGGCGGCTACACCTTC.

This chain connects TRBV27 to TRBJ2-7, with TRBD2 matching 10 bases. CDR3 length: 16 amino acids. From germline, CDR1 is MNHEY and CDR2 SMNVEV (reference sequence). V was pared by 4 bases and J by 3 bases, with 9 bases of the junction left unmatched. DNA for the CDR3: TGTGCCAGCAGTTCCACGGGACTAGCGTACCTCTACGAGCAGTACTTC. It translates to CASSSTGLAYLYEQYF.

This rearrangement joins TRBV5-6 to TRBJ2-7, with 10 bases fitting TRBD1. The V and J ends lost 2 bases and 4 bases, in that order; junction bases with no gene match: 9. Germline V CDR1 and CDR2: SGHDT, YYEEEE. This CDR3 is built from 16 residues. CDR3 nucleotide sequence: TGTGCCAGCAGCTTTGATCCGGGACAGGGGCAGTACGAGCAGTACTTC. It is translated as CASSFDPGQGQYEQYF.

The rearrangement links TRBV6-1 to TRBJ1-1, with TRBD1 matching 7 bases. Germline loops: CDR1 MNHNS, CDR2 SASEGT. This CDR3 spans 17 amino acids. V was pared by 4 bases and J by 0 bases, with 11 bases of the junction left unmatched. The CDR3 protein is CASSATGTELMNTEAFF. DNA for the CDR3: TGTGCCAGCAGTGCTACCGGGACAGAACTCATGAACACTGAAGCTTTCTTT.